This TCR beta chain was found in a study of T cells in Graves' hyperthyroidism and ophthalmopathy. This clonotype was counted at least ten times. RNA transcripts gave rise to amplified TCR beta CDR3 regions. The HTBI primer set served for first-round RT-PCR of the TCR CDR3. Using its own MiXCR run on the multiplex PCR reads, TCRdb lists one record per CDR3 protein. The sample includes approximately 400,000 distinct CDR3 sequences, approximately 14% of them seen just once. Germline-derived CDR1 and CDR2 are SEHNR and FQNEAQ (reference sequence). The length of the CDR3 is 16 residues. V lost 1 base and J lost 1, with 13 bases in between.

The receptor comes from a woman aged 18-29 years with Graves' hyperthyroidism. V and J are TRBV7-9 and TRBJ1-1; unclear D gene. Source material: blood. As DNA, the CDR3 is TGTGCCAGCAGCTTAGATGCTCGCCGATCGAACACTGAAGCTTTCTTT. Amino acid sequence: CASSLDARRSNTEAFF. The full variable domain, its missing parts supplied by reference TRBV7-9 and TRBJ1-1, is DTGVSQNPRHKITKRGQNVTFRCDPISEHNRLYWYRQTLGQGPEFLTYFQNEAQLEKSRLLSDRFSAERPKGSFSTLEIQRTEQGDSAMYLCASSLDARRSNTEAFFGQGTRLTVV.